Detailed here is one TCR beta chain. No cognate antigen has been identified for it. No base quality information exists; no much larger clone differs at one position. This entry is derived from a study of T cell responses to AZD1222 COVID-19 vaccine (dated by TCRdb to about 2021). About the investigation overall: AZD1222 recipients given second doses at about 4 weeks or at about 12 weeks were pooled, since spike-specific TCR depth and breadth were not found to differ between the two schedules. TCR sequencing was performed for roughly 240 trial participants, of whom approximately 200 were given two doses of AZD1222 and approximately 25 were given two doses of MenACWY control vaccine. Enrollment into the trials was organized by age into subgroups of 18-55, 56-69 and 70-plus years, and those subgroups contained roughly 150, 30 and 60 TCR-sequenced participants, respectively.

The CDR3 regions of human TCRbeta chains were analyzed by immunosequencing. For the original study's pipeline: TCRs in the repertoires were matched against a reference library of SARS-CoV-2-specific TCRs that had been generated with the MIRA antigen-specificity platform. Breadth meant the fraction of unique TCRs that were SARS-CoV-2-associated, whereas depth meant the fraction of total T cells that were SARS-CoV-2-associated. Using the MIRA data, each spike-specific TCR was assigned both to the spike region to which the TCR was reactive and to a CD4 or CD8 class. Log10-transformed breadth and depth values were compared by one-way ANOVA with Sidak's multiple comparisons tests. Imported from immuneACCESS, the table was reduced by TCRdb to in-frame sequences with V and J called. These copies leave out some clones; in studies compared against another copy, an unresolved V gene accounts for under half, and the cause of the remainder is not known. That table is the source of V, J and clone size, and D and trimming were worked out from the DNA. Within this sample are over 100,000 clones, with about 90% of them counted one time only. 7% to 9% of the sample is held by the ten biggest clonotypes.

V loses 5 bases, J loses 5 bases, and the germline ends lie 13 bases apart. From the germline V gene, CDR1 is SGHTA and CDR2 is FQGNSA. The CDR3 numbers 14 residues from cysteine through phenylalanine. The retained sequence is limited to the CDR3, 42 bases, with the frame set at the first base. General conclusions and limits of the study: Epitopes outside the regions mutated in the B.1.351 and B.1.1.7 variants were reportedly recognized by nearly half of the unique spike-specific TCRs. Vaccine-associated CD4 TCRs spanned the whole spike protein, with dominant responses in regions 160-218 and 743-854. In the small 56-69-year group, the increase in depth fell short of significance, most likely because of low power. Because no day 14 peak-response samples were available, the repertoires could be characterized only after the peak T cell response. Conclusions about previously exposed vaccinees are limited because only a handful of AZD1222 recipients were SARS-CoV-2 seropositive at baseline. Participants were mostly white British, with more females than males. The authors suggested clonal diversity may have been underestimated. After two AZD1222 doses, spike-specific TCR breadth and depth were significantly higher than at day 0 and than in MenACWY recipients.

In the paper's terms, the time point label means: baseline before first vaccination. The vaccinee samples were drawn from two UK trials, COV001 and COV002, one of which was a single-blind randomized controlled phase 2/3 trial testing AZD1222 (ChAdOx1 nCoV-19) in healthy adults. Trial participant PBMC samples were collected at day 0 and day 28 after the second dose for TCRbeta chain sequencing. The chain is assembled from TRBV7-2 and TRBJ2-4; a weak D assignment points to TRBD2 (6 bases agree). The specimen was peripheral blood, collected on day 0 of AZD1222 vaccination. This sequence originates from an adult in good health. The sequenced DNA: TGTGCCAGCAGCCGTAACGGGAGAGAAAACATTCAGTACTTC. Its product reads: CASSRNGRENIQYF.